One and the same sample provided the 18 T cell receptor beta chains below, sequenced in a study of read filtering for tumor transcriptome and immune sequencing. From around 440 ng of RNA, a library with molecular barcoded alpha/delta and beta/gamma adaptors was made. TCRdb re-called the reads with MiXCR, one entry per CDR3 protein. The sample records some 62,000 distinct CDR3 sequences, around 14% being singletons. The specimen was a population of CD138-negative cells sorted from bone marrow. All receptors come from a donor aged 40 or older with multiple myeloma.

At least ten counts were recorded for this clonotype. The rearrangement links TRBV20-1 to TRBJ2-2, with 11 positions matching TRBD2. Trimming cost V 4 bases and J 1 base; bases outside gene matches: 14. Germline V CDR1 and CDR2: DFQATT, SNEGSKA (reference sequence). The CDR3 extends over 19 amino acids. Here the CDR3 reads CSANRFGTSGSRNTGELFF. The CDR3 DNA reads as TGCAGTGCTAATAGGTTCGGTACTAGCGGGAGTAGGAACACCGGGGAGCTGTTTTTT.

Points on this clonotype: The junction departs from germline at one end; a sequencing error may be responsible. The gene calls are TRBV12-3 or TRBV12-4 and TRBJ2-5, with 8 bases identical to TRBD1. The CDR3 contains 13 residues. In DNA form, the CDR3 reads TGTGCCAGCAGTTCAGGGACAGGAGAGATCCAGTACTTC. Its protein product is CASSSGTGEIQYF.

This clonotype has at least ten counts. The chain recombines TRBV7-9 with TRBJ2-7; D gene ambiguous. The CDR3 has 12 amino acids. V was pared by 1 base and J by 7 bases, with 8 bases between. Germline V CDR1 and CDR2: SEHNR, FQNEAQ (reference sequence). CDR3 bases: TGTGCCAGCAGCTTAGACGCTGGGGAGCAGTACTTC. Translated, it gives CASSLDAGEQYF.

The table lists this clonotype with many counts. The chain recombines TRBV7-3 with TRBJ2-1, with 7 bases identical to TRBD2. Per the germline V gene, CDR1 is SGHTA and CDR2 is FQGTGA. The V segment lost 5 bases and the J segment 7 bases; nucleotides outside the gene matches: 11. The CDR3 is made up of 15 amino acids. CDR3 sequence (DNA): TGTGCCAGCAGCGCACTAGCGTCAACCGGAAATGAGCAGTTCTTC. Residues: CASSALASTGNEQFF.

This clonotype was counted at least ten times. J is TRBJ2-7 and V is TRBV3-1, with TRBD2 matching over 8 bases. The junction had 12 bases not matched to a gene; V was cut back by 3 bases and J by 2 bases. The CDR3 extends over 17 amino acids. Germline loops: CDR1 LGHDT, CDR2 YNNKEL (reference sequence). CDR3 amino acids: CASSHRGIAGRTYEQYF. In nucleotides, the CDR3 is TGTGCCAGCAGCCACCGTGGAATAGCGGGGCGAACCTACGAGCAGTACTTC.

This clonotype was picked up many times. The V and J genes are TRBV7-2 and TRBJ2-1, with D possibly being TRBD1 or TRBD2 (5 bases each). The CDR3 loop spans 14 amino acids. The germline V and J ends were trimmed by 6 bases and 6 bases, with 15 bases remaining between them. Per the germline V gene, CDR1 is SGHTA and CDR2 is FQGNSA. CDR3 nucleotides: TGTGCCAGCAGAATAACTCGGGACGTCAATGAGCAGTTCTTC. Its translation is CASRITRDVNEQFF.

The V and J genes are TRBV29-1 and TRBJ2-7; 8 bases are a match to TRBD1. Germline CDR1 and CDR2: SQVTM and ANQGSEA. The trim removed 6 bases at V and 6 bases at J, leaving 4 bases unmatched. This CDR3 is 11 amino acids long. The CDR3 bases are TGCAGCGTGACAGGGGAAGCCGAGCAGTACTTC. It specifies CSVTGEAEQYF.

This clonotype was seen at least ten times. V usage is TRBV5-1 and J usage is TRBJ1-2, with D uncertain. Germline CDR1 is SGHRS and CDR2 is YFSETQ. Trimming stripped 0 bases from V and 2 bases from J, with 5 bases between. The CDR3 length is 13 residues. The chain's CDR3 is CASSLGQNYGYTF. CDR3 coding DNA: TGCGCCAGCAGCTTGGGGCAGAACTATGGCTACACCTTC. Full variable domain (outside the CDR3, taken from reference TRBV5-1 and TRBJ1-2): KAGVTQTPRYLIKTRGQQVTLSCSPISGHRSVSWYQQTPGQGLQFLFEYFSETQRNKGNFPGRFSGRQFSNSRSEMNVSTLELGDSALYLCASSLGQNYGYTFGSGTRLTVV.

This clonotype came up many times. The rearrangement uses TRBV29-1 and TRBJ1-1, with a tentative D call TRBD1 (6 bases). Trimming pared 1 base from V and 1 base from J, leaving 10 bases between. CDR3 length: 14 amino acids. From germline, CDR1 is SQVTM and CDR2 ANQGSEA. The DNA for the CDR3 is TGCAGCGTTGAAGCCCAGGGGCGGAACACTGAAGCTTTCTTT. It encodes CSVEAQGRNTEAFF.

This clonotype was seen a handful of times. The chain recombines TRBV6-2 or TRBV6-3 with TRBJ2-3; 7 bases align to TRBD1. V trimming: 7 bases; J trimming: 8 bases; junction bases outside the gene matches: 9. The CDR3 has 13 residues. CDR1 and CDR2 from the germline V gene are MNHEY and SVGEGT. CDR3 sequence (DNA): TGTGCCAGCACCCTTCTCAGGGACAGTACGCAGTATTTT. The encoded protein is CASTLLRDSTQYF.

In its sample, this clonotype was seen many times. V gene TRBV7-3 combines with J gene TRBJ2-2; 9 bases are shared with TRBD2. The germline V gene encodes CDR1 SGHTA and CDR2 FQGTGA. This CDR3 region has 15 residues. Unmatched junction bases numbered 3, after V lost 1 base and J lost 6 bases. The CDR3 nucleotides are TGTGCCAGCAGCTTAAGGCGCGGGGGGGCCGGGGAGCTGTTTTTT. Residues: CASSLRRGGAGELFF.

At least ten counts were recorded for this clonotype. The chain joins TRBV20-1 to TRBJ2-7, with 8 bases lining up with TRBD1. The J segment lost 0 bases and the V segment lost 3 bases, leaving 10 bases of the junction unmatched. Germline CDR1 DFQATT, CDR2 SNEGSKA (reference sequence). The CDR3 spans 16 residues. CDR3 sequence (DNA): TGCAGTGCTAGCCCGGCAGGGGGCTTTAGCTCCTACGAGCAGTACTTC. Encoded protein: CSASPAGGFSSYEQYF.

In its sample, this clonotype was seen many times. The chain carries TRBV20-1 and TRBJ2-1, with D possibly being TRBD2 (6 bases). Germline V lookup: CDR1 DFQATT, CDR2 SNEGSKA (reference sequence). This CDR3 contains 13 residues. V was clipped by 5 bases and J by 4 bases, with 12 bases between them. CDR3 coding DNA: TGCAGTGCTGGGCTAGCGAAATACAATGAGCAGTTCTTC. Protein sequence: CSAGLAKYNEQFF.

The sample holds many counts of this clonotype. The chain has TRBV18 and TRBJ2-7; D is uncertain. This CDR3 has 13 residues. CDR1 is KGHSH and CDR2 is LQKENI in the germline V gene. V was pared by 5 bases and J by 6 bases, with 14 bases between. The CDR3 DNA sequence: TGTGCCAGCTCAACCCCCTCGGTTTCCGAGCAGTACTTC. Residues: CASSTPSVSEQYF.

This clonotype was seen ten or more times. This chain links TRBV3-1 with TRBJ2-1, with a weak D call TRBD1 (6 bases). Germline-derived CDR1 and CDR2 are LGHDT and YNNKEL (reference sequence). The V end lost 4 bases, the J end lost 3 bases, and 13 bases lay between the germline ends. CDR3 length equals 15 residues. The CDR3 DNA follows: TGTGCCAGCAGCCGATCCGACAGGTACTACAATGAGCAGTTCTTC. Translation gives CASSRSDRYYNEQFF.

This clonotype was picked up many times. This chain joins TRBV6-2 or TRBV6-3 and TRBJ2-2; either TRBD1 or TRBD2 may fit D (5 bases each). The V gene lost 8 bases and the J gene lost 0 bases, with 10 bases spanning the gap. CDR3 length: 14 amino acids. Germline V gives CDR1 MNHEY, CDR2 SVGEGT. The CDR3 region is CASRGRSNTGELFF. DNA for the CDR3: TGTGCCAGCCGGGGACGGTCGAACACCGGGGAGCTGTTTTTT.

In regard to this clonotype: A much bigger clone sits one base away, suggesting this may be a read error. J is TRBJ2-2 and V is TRBV28; D perhaps matches TRBD2 (5 bases). Per germline, CDR1 MDHEN and CDR2 SYDVKM. This CDR3 has 15 amino acids. The CDR3 sequence: CASSLMPEATGELLF. Here the CDR3 DNA reads TGTGCCAGCAGTTTAATGCCTGAAGCCACCGGGGAGCTGCTTTTT.

There are many counts of this clonotype. Germline and junction disagree at one end, which may indicate a read error. The chain employs TRBV29-1 and TRBJ2-5; the match to TRBD2 covers 14 bases. This CDR3 is built from 18 residues. Per germline, CDR1 SQVTM and CDR2 ANQGSEA. The CDR3 region is CSVKDGLAGGPNKETQYF. CDR3 sequence (DNA): TGCAGCGTTAAAGATGGACTAGCGGGAGGCCCGAACAAAGAGACCCAGTACTTC.